This T cell receptor beta chain was identified in a study of cytomegalovirus exposure and HLA in healthy donors. Study results and caveats: Later work associated 16,951 TCR beta sequences with HLA alleles at 0.05 false discovery rate.

With regard to this clone: The antigen remains undetermined.

The study ran its PCR with 60 Vbeta and 13 Jbeta primers. The authors' processing: The count from a later analysis was some 83 million unique TCR beta chains, 9.5 million to 11 million of them shared. Profiling relied on immunoSEQ multiplex PCR, and the TCRdb table lists in-frame clones only, not all of them. D and trimming were read from the DNA, whereas the V and J calls and clone size are those reported in that table. The data show 85,000 to 130,000 clones, with over 9.5% seen just once and less than 6% held by the top ten. Between the trimmed V and J ends, which lost 3 bases and 6 bases, there was a span of 15 bases. Germline V gene lookup returns CDR1 SGHTA and CDR2 FQGNSA. The CDR3 contains 15 residues.

This chain connects TRBV7-2 to TRBJ2-1; D might be TRBD1 (6 bases). Sequencing was done on a sample of PBMCs. The TCR sequence derives from a man between 35 and 55 years old in good health and CMV-seropositive. The DNA for the CDR3 is TGTGCCAGCAGCTTTCTGGGCAGGGGCGTCAATGAGCAGTTCTTC. It yields the protein CASSFLGRGVNEQFF. Looking up the rest from reference TRBV7-2 and TRBJ2-1 gives the full variable domain: GAGVSQSPSNKVTEKGKDVELRCDPISGHTALYWYRQSLGQGLEFLIYFQGNSAPDKSGLPSDRFSAERTGGSVSTLTIQRTQQEDSAVYLCASSFLGRGVNEQFFGPGTRLTVL.